The source of this T cell receptor (beta chain) is a study of blood T cell repertoires in COVID-19. Overall study: Donors in the United States, Italy and Spain gave samples during acute or convalescent COVID-19. The cDNA or gDNA used as material had been derived from T cells, B-cell-depleted T cells, or PBMCs.

This clone was seen a single time. This CDR3 is built from 16 residues. As originally analysed: Amplifying reference gene primers gave estimates of nucleated cell counts. Clones were read by immunoSEQ multiplex PCR, and TCRdb kept only the in-frame ones, dropping some. The V and J calls and clone size come from that table; D and trimming were worked out from the DNA. Seen here are approximately 190,000 clones, approximately 84% observed once, and the top ten hold approximately 6.9%. The TCR sequence derives from a human donor with acute or convalescent COVID-19. The donor label of this sample is uncertain. The sequenced sample consisted of peripheral blood. The genes are TRBV21-1 and TRBJ2-7; the table calls TRBD1, which could not be checked here. TRBV21-1 is an annotated pseudogene. The CDR3 DNA follows: TGTGCCAGCAGCGCCCCAGGGGGAACCACCTCCTACGAGCAGTACTTC. Its translation: CASSAPGGTTSYEQYF.